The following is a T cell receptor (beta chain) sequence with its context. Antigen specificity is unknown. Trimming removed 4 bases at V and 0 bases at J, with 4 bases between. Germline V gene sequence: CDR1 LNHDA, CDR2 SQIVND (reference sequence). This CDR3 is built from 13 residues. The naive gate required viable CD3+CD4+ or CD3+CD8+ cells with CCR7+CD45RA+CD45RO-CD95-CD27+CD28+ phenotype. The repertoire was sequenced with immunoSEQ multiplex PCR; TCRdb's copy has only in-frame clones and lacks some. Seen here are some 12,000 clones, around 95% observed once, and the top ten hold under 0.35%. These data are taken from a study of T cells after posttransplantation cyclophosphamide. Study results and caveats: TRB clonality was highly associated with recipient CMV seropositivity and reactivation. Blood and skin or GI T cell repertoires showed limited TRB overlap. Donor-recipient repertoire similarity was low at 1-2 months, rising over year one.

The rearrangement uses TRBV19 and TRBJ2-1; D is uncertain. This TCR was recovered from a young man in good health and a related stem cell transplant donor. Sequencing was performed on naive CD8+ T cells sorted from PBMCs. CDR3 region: CASSTFSYNEQFF. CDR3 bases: TGTGCCAGTAGTACCTTCTCCTACAATGAGCAGTTCTTC.